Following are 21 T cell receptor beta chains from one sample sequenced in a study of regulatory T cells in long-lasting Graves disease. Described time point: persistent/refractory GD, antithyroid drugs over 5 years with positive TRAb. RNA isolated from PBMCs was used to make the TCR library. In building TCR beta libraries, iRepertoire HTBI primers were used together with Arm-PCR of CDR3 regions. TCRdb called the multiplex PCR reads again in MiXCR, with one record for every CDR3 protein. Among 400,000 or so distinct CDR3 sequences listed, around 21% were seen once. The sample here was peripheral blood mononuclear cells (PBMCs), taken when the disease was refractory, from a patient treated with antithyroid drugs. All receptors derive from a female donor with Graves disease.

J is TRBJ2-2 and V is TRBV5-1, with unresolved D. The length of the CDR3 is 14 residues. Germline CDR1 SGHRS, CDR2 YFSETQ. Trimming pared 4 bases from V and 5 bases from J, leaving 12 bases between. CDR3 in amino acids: CASSPPVGTGELFF. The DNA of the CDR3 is TGCGCCAGCAGCCCGCCGGTGGGAACCGGGGAGCTGTTTTTT.

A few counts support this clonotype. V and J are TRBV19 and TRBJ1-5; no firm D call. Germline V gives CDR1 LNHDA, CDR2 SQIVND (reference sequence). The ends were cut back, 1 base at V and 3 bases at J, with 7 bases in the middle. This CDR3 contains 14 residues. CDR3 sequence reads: CASSIGTANQPQHF. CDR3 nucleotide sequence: TGTGCCAGTAGTATAGGGACCGCCAATCAGCCCCAGCATTTT.

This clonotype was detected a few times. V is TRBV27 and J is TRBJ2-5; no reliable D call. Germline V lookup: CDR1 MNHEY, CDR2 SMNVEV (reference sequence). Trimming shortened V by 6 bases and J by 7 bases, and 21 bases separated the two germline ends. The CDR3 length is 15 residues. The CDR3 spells CASRREKNLLGTQYF. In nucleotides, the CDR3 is TGTGCCAGCAGGCGCGAGAAGAACCTTTTGGGGACCCAGTACTTC.

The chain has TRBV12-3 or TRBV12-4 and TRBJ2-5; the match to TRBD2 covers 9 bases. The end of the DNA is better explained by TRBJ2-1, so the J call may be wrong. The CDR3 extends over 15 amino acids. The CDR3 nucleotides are TGTGCCAGCAGATTCAACGCGGGAGGGCCCGGGGAGCAGTTCTTC. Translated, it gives CASRFNAGGPGEQFF.

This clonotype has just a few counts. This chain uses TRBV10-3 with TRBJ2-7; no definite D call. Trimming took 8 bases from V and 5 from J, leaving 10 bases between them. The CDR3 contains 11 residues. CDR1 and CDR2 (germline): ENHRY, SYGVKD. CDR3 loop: CAIGQLDEQYF. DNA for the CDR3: TGTGCCATCGGGCAGCTTGACGAGCAGTACTTC.

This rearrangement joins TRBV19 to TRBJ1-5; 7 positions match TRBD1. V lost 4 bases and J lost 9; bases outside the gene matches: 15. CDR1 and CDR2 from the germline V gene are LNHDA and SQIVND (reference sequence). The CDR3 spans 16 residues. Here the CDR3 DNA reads TGTGCCAGTAGTAACTTAGGTGCAGGGGGTGGTCGGCCCCAGCATTTT. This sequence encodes CASSNLGAGGGRPQHF.

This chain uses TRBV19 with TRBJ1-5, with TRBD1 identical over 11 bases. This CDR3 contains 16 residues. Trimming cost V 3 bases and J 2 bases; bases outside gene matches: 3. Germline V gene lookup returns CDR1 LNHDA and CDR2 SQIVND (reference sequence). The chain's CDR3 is CASSIGTGGGNQPQHF. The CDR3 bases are TGTGCCAGTAGTATCGGGACAGGGGGAGGCAATCAGCCCCAGCATTTT. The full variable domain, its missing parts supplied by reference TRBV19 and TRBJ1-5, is DGGITQSPKYLFRKEGQNVTLSCEQNLNHDAMYWYRQDPGQGLRLIYYSQIVNDFQKGDIAEGYSVSREKKESFPLTVTSAQKNPTAFYLCASSIGTGGGNQPQHFGDGTRLSIL.

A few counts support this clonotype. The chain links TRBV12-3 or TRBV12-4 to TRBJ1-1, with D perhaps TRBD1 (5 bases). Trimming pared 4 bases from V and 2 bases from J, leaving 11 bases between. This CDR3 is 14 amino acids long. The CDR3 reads CASSSGQPNTEAFF. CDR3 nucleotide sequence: TGTGCCAGCAGTTCAGGGCAGCCCAACACTGAAGCTTTCTTT.

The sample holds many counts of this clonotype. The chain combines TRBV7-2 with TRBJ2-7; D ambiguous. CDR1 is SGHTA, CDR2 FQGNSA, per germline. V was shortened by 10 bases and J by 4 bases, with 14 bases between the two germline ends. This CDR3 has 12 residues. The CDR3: CATSDLRYEQYF. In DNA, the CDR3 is TGTGCCACCTCCGACCTAAGATACGAGCAGTACTTC.

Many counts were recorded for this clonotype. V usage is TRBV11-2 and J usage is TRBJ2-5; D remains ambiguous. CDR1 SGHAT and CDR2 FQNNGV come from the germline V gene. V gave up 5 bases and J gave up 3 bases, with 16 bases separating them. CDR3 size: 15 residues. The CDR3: CASSASPVTKETQYF. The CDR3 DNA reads TGTGCCAGCAGCGCCTCCCCAGTCACAAAAGAGACCCAGTACTTC.

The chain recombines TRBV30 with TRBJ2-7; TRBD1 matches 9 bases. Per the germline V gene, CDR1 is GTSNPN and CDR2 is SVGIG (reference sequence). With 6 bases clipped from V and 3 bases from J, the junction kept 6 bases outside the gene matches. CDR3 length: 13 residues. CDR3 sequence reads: CACHPGQGYEQYF. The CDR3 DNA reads TGTGCCTGTCATCCGGGACAGGGCTACGAGCAGTACTTC.

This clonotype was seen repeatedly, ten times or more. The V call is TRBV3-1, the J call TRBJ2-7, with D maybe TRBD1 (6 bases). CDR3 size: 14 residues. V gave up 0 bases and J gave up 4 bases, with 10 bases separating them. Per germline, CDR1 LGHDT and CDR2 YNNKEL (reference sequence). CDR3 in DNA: TGTGCCAGCAGCCAAGAAGGACAGTATTACGAGCAGTACTTC. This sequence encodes CASSQEGQYYEQYF.

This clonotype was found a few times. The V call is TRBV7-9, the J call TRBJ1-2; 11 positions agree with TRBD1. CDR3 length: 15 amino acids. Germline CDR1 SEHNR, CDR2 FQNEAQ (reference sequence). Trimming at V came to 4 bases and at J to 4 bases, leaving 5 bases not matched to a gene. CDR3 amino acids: CASSSPGQGGYGYTF. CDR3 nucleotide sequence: TGTGCCAGCAGCTCCCCGGGACAGGGGGGCTATGGCTACACCTTC.

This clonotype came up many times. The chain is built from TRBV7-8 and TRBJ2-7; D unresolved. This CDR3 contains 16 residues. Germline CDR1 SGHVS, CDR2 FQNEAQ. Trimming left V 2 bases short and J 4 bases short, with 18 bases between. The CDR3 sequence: CASSLFASATLYEQYF. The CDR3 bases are TGTGCCAGCAGCTTATTCGCCTCCGCAACCCTATACGAGCAGTACTTC.

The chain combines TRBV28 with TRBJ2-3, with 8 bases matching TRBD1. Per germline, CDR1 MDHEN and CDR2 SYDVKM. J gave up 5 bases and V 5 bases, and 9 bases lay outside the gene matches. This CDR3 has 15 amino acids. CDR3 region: CASSVQGAQGDTQYF. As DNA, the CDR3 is TGTGCCAGCAGTGTCCAGGGGGCGCAGGGAGATACGCAGTATTTT.

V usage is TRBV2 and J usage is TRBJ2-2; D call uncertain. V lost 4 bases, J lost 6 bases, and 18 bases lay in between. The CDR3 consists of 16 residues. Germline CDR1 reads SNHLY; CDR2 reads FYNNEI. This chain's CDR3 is CASSGYLPVNAGELFF. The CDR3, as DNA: TGTGCCAGCAGTGGGTATCTCCCCGTAAACGCCGGGGAGCTGTTTTTT.

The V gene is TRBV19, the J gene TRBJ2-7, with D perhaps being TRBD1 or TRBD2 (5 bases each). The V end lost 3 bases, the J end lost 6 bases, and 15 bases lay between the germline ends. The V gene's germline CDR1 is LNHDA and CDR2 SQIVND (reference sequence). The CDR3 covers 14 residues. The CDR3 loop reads CASSIGTSVAEQYF. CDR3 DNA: TGTGCCAGTAGTATTGGGACCTCCGTCGCCGAGCAGTACTTC.

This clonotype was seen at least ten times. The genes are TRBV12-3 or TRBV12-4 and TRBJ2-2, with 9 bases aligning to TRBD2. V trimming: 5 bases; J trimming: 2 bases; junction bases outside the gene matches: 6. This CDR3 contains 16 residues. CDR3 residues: CASSREREVNTGELFF. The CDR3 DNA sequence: TGTGCCAGCAGTCGAGAGCGGGAGGTAAACACCGGGGAGCTGTTTTTT.

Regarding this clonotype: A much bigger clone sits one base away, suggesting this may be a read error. The CDR3 DNA reads as TGTGCCAGCAGCTTAGACCAGTACGAGCAGTTCTTC. Amino acid sequence: CASSLDQYEQFF. The chain employs TRBV7-9 and TRBJ2-1; D ambiguous. Germline-derived CDR1 and CDR2 are SEHNR and FQNEAQ (reference sequence). The CDR3 contains 12 residues. V was clipped by 1 base and J by 10 bases, with 8 bases between them.

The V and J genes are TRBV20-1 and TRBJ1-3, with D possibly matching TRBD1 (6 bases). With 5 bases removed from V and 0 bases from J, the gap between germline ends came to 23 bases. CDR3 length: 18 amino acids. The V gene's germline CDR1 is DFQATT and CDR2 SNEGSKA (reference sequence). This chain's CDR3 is CSAYTGTEGRTSGNTIYF. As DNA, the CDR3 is TGCAGTGCTTATACAGGGACCGAAGGGAGGACCTCTGGAAACACCATATATTTT.

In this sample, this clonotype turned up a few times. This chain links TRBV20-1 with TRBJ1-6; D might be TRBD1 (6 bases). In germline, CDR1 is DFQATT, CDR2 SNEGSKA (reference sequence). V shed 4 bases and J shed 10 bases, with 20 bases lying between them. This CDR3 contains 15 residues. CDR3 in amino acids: CSANDRGAFKSPLHF. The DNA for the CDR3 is TGCAGTGCTAATGATAGGGGGGCCTTTAAATCACCCCTCCACTTT.